What follows are 17 T cell receptor beta chains derived from one specimen sequenced in a study of cytomegalovirus exposure and HLA in healthy donors (TCRdb year 2017). Library preparation was by the immunoSEQ multiplex PCR assay. The multiplex PCR relied on a mix of 60 forward primers for TCR Vbeta segments and 13 reverse primers for TCR Jbeta segments. The table comes from immuneACCESS by way of TCRdb, which keeps in-frame sequences with V and J called. Part of the clones is missing from these tables; in studies checked, under half for an unresolved V gene and the rest for unknown reasons. Counted in this sample were about 110,000 clones; 70% of them appeared once. Approximately 9.4% of the sample goes to the ten largest clones. Sample: PBMCs. All receptors derive from a man younger than 45 in good health and CMV-seropositive.

This chain joins TRBV7-2 and TRBJ2-5; TRBD1 is a possible D gene (5 bases). The J call is in doubt because the DNA end fits TRBJ2-7 better. Germline-derived CDR1 and CDR2 are SGHTA and FQGNSA. The CDR3 sequence is 15 residues long. CDR3 in DNA: TGTGCCAGCAGCTTAGTGCCAGGGTCTCCCTACGAGCAGTACTTC. Translated, it gives CASSLVPGSPYEQYF.

This clone appeared once. The J gene is TRBJ1-5, the V gene TRBV2, with 8 bases fitting TRBD1. The germline V gene has CDR1 SNHLY and CDR2 FYNNEI. The length of the CDR3 is 15 residues. With 6 bases clipped from V and 6 bases from J, the junction kept 10 bases outside the gene matches. The CDR3 region is CASRVGGQGSQPQHF. DNA of the CDR3: TGTGCCAGCAGGGTAGGTGGACAGGGAAGTCAGCCCCAGCATTTT. Full variable domain (missing parts from reference TRBV2 and TRBJ1-5): EPEVTQTPSHQVTQMGQEVILRCVPISNHLYFYWYRQILGQKVEFLVSFYNNEISEKSEIFDDQFSVERPDGSNFTLKIRSTKLEDSAMYFCASRVGGQGSQPQHFGDGTRLSIL.

The V and J genes are TRBV27 and TRBJ2-1; D is undetermined. Between the trimmed V and J ends, which lost 8 bases and 9 bases, there was a span of 17 bases. Germline CDR1 is MNHEY and CDR2 is SMNVEV (reference sequence). The CDR3 contains 13 residues. DNA for the CDR3: TGTGCCAGCTCTCTTTCCACTTATACTGAGCAGTTCTTC. Amino acid sequence: CASSLSTYTEQFF.

The chain joins TRBV11-2 to TRBJ1-4, with a tentative D call TRBD1 (6 bases). The germline V gene encodes CDR1 SGHAT and CDR2 FQNNGV. Trimming took off 3 bases at V and 2 bases at J, with 16 bases between the two ends. The CDR3 consists of 17 residues. Here the CDR3 DNA reads TGTGCCAGCAGCTTGGGGACAATAGGACAGACTAATGAAAAACTGTTTTTT. Translated: CASSLGTIGQTNEKLFF. The full variable domain, rest sourced from reference TRBV11-2 and TRBJ1-4, is EAGVAQSPRYKIIEKRQSVAFWCNPISGHATLYWYQQILGQGPKLLIQFQNNGVVDDSQLPKDRFSAERLKGVDSTLKIQPAKLEDSAVYLCASSLGTIGQTNEKLFFGSGTQLSVL.

The rearrangement joins TRBV30 to TRBJ2-5; weak D call: TRBD2 (6 bases). Germline values: CDR1 GTSNPN, CDR2 SVGIG (reference sequence). V was pared by 0 bases and J by 5 bases, with 10 bases between. CDR3 length: 13 residues. This CDR3 is CAWSVRGGETQYF. The CDR3 DNA reads as TGTGCCTGGAGTGTAAGAGGAGGGGAGACCCAGTACTTC.

The chain carries TRBV29-1 and TRBJ1-2, with D unresolved. Germline CDR1 and CDR2: SQVTM and ANQGSEA. CDR3 size: 12 residues. V shed 3 bases and J shed 1 base, with 6 bases lying between them. The CDR3 is CSVENSNYGYTF. The CDR3 bases are TGCAGCGTTGAGAACAGTAACTATGGCTACACCTTC.

The chain links TRBV27 to TRBJ2-1; 11 positions agree with TRBD2. Germline CDR1 is MNHEY and CDR2 is SMNVEV (reference sequence). Losses at the gene ends were 5 bases for V and 2 bases for J; bases not matched to a gene: 2. The CDR3 consists of 15 residues. The CDR3 bases are TGTGCCAGCAGTGTAGCGGGGGGGCCCTACAATGAGCAGTTCTTC. This codes for CASSVAGGPYNEQFF.

This chain joins TRBV28 and TRBJ1-2; 7 bases align to TRBD1. This CDR3 contains 16 residues. Germline CDR1 is MDHEN and CDR2 is SYDVKM. The V gene end was trimmed by 4 bases and the J gene end by 5 bases; junction bases not matched to a gene: 13. The DNA for the CDR3 is TGTGCCAGCAGTTCCGGACAGGCCCAAAGGGTATATGGCTACACCTTC. It codes for CASSSGQAQRVYGYTF.

Concerning this clone itself: Lacking the conserved final phenylalanine or tryptophan, this CDR3 likely reflects a read error. V gene TRBV20-1 combines with J gene TRBJ1-1; D is uncertain. V lost 1 base to trimming and J lost 3 bases, with 3 bases between them. CDR3 length: 11 residues. The V gene's germline CDR1 is DFQATT and CDR2 SNEGSKA (reference sequence). The CDR3 nucleotides are TGCAGTGCTAGAGTAGACACTGAAGCTTTCTCT. It yields the protein CSARVDTEAFS.

In nucleotides, the CDR3 is TGCGCCAGCAGCCAAGATGAAGGGGGACAGTTCTCCTACGAGCAGTACTTC. It is translated as CASSQDEGGQFSYEQYF. This chain connects TRBV4-1 to TRBJ2-7; TRBD1 matches 7 bases. This CDR3 has 17 amino acids. V was pared by 0 bases and J by 0 bases, with 8 bases of the junction left unmatched. Germline CDR1 is MGHRA and CDR2 is YSYEKL.

The chain joins TRBV7-6 to TRBJ2-7; 12 bases are shared with TRBD2. J lost 4 bases, V lost 0 bases, and 10 bases had no gene match. Germline V gene lookup returns CDR1 SGHVS and CDR2 FNYEAQ. This CDR3 spans 18 amino acids. Written as DNA, the CDR3 is TGTGCCAGCAGCTTAGCCTCGCTCTCTAGCGGGGGGGCTTACGAGCAGTACTTC. This encodes CASSLASLSSGGAYEQYF.

The chain combines TRBV9 with TRBJ1-1; D possibly corresponds to TRBD1 (5 bases). The CDR3 is made up of 14 amino acids. Germline V CDR1 and CDR2: SGDLS, YYNGEE. Trimming removed 0 bases at V and 7 bases at J, with 13 bases between. The CDR3 coding sequence is TGTGCCAGCAGCGTAGGTGGGGGGGGAGGTGAAGCTTTCTTT. Translating gives CASSVGGGGGEAFF.

The chain combines TRBV14 with TRBJ2-4; 9 bases match TRBD2. The germline gives CDR1 SGHDN, CDR2 FVKESK. Trimming cost V 1 base and J 0 bases; bases outside gene matches: 7. CDR3 length: 18 residues. The CDR3 DNA reads TGTGCCAGCAGCCAAGGTTGGGCGGGGGGGCGAGCCAAAAACATTCAGTACTTC. Translating gives CASSQGWAGGRAKNIQYF.

V and J are TRBV13 and TRBJ2-7; 7 bases are a match to TRBD2. The CDR3 loop spans 14 amino acids. V trimming: 5 bases; J trimming: 3 bases; junction bases outside the gene matches: 7. CDR1 is PRHDT and CDR2 is FYEKMQ in the germline V gene (reference sequence). This chain's CDR3 is CASSPGLDSYEQYF. The CDR3 DNA sequence: TGTGCCAGCAGCCCAGGACTAGACAGCTACGAGCAGTACTTC.

The chain carries TRBV5-1 and TRBJ1-1, with D hard to call. Trimming pared 2 bases from V and 2 bases from J, leaving 7 bases between. The germline V gene encodes CDR1 SGHRS and CDR2 YFSETQ. The CDR3 has 13 residues. CDR3 in DNA: TGCGCCAGCAGCTTCGTGCTAAACACTGAAGCTTTCTTT. It codes for CASSFVLNTEAFF. Variable domain in full (rest from reference TRBV5-1 and TRBJ1-1): KAGVTQTPRYLIKTRGQQVTLSCSPISGHRSVSWYQQTPGQGLQFLFEYFSETQRNKGNFPGRFSGRQFSNSRSEMNVSTLELGDSALYLCASSFVLNTEAFFGQGTRLTVV.

The CDR3 DNA follows: TGTGCCAGCAGCTTGGGAGGAGGGAACACTGAAGCTTTCTTT. This gives the protein CASSLGGGNTEAFF. The gene calls are TRBV7-2 and TRBJ1-1; no reliable D call. Looked up from germline, CDR1 is SGHTA and CDR2 is FQGNSA. V was trimmed by 3 bases and J by 1 base, leaving 9 bases between them. The CDR3 runs 14 residues.

The rearrangement joins TRBV7-2 to TRBJ2-1; 7 bases line up with TRBD2. Per the germline V gene, CDR1 is SGHTA and CDR2 is FQGNSA. The V segment lost 5 bases and the J segment 3 bases; nucleotides outside the gene matches: 7. CDR3 size: 15 residues. CDR3 sequence: CASSRSGNYYNEQFF. Written as DNA, the CDR3 is TGTGCCAGCAGCCGAAGCGGGAATTACTACAATGAGCAGTTCTTC.